Here is one T cell receptor (beta chain) with its context. Its antigen is currently unknown. CD45RO-negative, CCR7-selected cells formed the naive CD8 fraction, which excluded terminally differentiated effector memory CD45RA+ cells. This record belongs to a study of shared clonotypes between healthy human individuals. About the research overall: Each donor had three CD4 naive, three CD4 memory, two CD8 naive and one CD8 memory plate. Study-level findings and limits: Naive subsets generally had larger estimated richness than memory subsets. Blood was the only sampled material, and tissue repertoires likely differ.

Sequencing used immunoSEQ multiplex PCR; TCRdb keeps in-frame clones, though not all of them. This table has 550,000 to 750,000 clones, about 91% appearing once. Germline CDR1 and CDR2: SGHRS and YFSETQ. Trimming cost V 4 bases and J 4 bases; bases outside gene matches: 6. The CDR3 length is 15 residues. V is TRBV5-1 and J is TRBJ2-1; 9 positions agree with TRBD1. The TCR was taken from a man in his thirties or forties in good health. Sequencing used naive CD8+ T cells sorted from blood. CDR3 amino acids: CASSTTGGYYNEQFF. CDR3 nucleotides: TGCGCCAGCAGCACGACAGGGGGGTATTACAATGAGCAGTTCTTC.